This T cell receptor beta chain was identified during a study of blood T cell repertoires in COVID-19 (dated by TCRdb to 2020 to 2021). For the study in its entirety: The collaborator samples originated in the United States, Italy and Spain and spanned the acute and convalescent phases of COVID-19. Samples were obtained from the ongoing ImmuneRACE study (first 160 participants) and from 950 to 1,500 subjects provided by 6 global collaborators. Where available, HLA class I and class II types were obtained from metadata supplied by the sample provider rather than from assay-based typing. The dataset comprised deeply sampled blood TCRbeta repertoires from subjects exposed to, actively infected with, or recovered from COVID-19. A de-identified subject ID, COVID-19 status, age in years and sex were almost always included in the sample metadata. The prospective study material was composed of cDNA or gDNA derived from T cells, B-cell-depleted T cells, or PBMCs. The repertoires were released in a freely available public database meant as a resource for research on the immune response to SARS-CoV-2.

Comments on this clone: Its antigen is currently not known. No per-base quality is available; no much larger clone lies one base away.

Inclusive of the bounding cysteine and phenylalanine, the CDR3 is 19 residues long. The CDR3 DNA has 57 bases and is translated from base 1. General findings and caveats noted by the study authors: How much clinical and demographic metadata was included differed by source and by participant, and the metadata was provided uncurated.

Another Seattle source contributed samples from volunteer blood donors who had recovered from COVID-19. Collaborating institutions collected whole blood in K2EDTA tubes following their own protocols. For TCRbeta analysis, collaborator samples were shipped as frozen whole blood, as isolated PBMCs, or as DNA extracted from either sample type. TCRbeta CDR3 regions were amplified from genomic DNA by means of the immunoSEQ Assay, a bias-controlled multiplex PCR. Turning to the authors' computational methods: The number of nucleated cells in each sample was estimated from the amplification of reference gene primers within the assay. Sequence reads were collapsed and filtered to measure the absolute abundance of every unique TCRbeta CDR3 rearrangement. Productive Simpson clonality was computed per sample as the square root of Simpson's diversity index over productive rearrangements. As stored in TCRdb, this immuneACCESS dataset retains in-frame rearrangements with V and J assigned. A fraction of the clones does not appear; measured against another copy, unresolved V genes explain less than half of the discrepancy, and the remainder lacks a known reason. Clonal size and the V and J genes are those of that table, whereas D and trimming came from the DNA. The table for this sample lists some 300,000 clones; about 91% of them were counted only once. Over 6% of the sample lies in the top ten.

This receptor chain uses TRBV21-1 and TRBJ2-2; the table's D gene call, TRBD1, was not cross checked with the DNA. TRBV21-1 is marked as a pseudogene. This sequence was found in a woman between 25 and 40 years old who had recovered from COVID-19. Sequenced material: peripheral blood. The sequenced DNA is TGTGCCAGCAGCCACCCCAAGGGACAGGGGGGTTCTAAGGCCGGGGAGCTGTTTTTT. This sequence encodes CASSHPKGQGGSKAGELFF.